The 18 T cell receptor beta chains in this list originate from one sample, sequenced in a study of blood T cells in healthy people across ages. The use of a sample-barcoded 5' primer and a J-beta primer mix characterized a second PCR of roughly 6 to 11 cycles. Using its own MiXCR run on the 5' RACE reads, TCRdb lists one record per CDR3 protein. The sample lists over a million distinct CDR3 sequences, approximately 59% seen once, with roughly 6.3% in the top ten. The sequenced material came from blood. All receptors derive from a man younger than 35 in good health.

This clonotype has a count of ten or more. The chain joins TRBV12-3 or TRBV12-4 to TRBJ2-1; tentative D call: TRBD2 (5 bases). The CDR3 totals 17 residues. Trimming stripped 5 bases from V and 4 bases from J, with 21 bases between. This CDR3 reads CASSLSATGFEYNEQFF. The CDR3 region has the DNA TGTGCCAGCAGTCTTAGCGCTACCGGTTTTGAGTACAATGAGCAGTTCTTC.

V gene TRBV20-1 combines with J gene TRBJ2-1; tentative D call: TRBD2 (7 bases). V was pared by 2 bases and J by 7 bases, with 18 bases between. The germline gives CDR1 DFQATT, CDR2 SNEGSKA (reference sequence). CDR3 length: 15 amino acids. For the CDR3, the DNA is TGCAGTGCTAGACGGGGGGCAGGGGTGGGTAATGAGCAGTTCTTC. This translates into CSARRGAGVGNEQFF.

The CDR3 spells CASSLADRTSTDTQYF. The CDR3 nucleotides read TGTGCCAGCAGTTTAGCCGACAGAACTAGCACAGATACGCAGTATTTT. V usage is TRBV27 and J usage is TRBJ2-3; maybe TRBD1 (5 bases). This CDR3 is built from 16 residues. The germline CDR1 and CDR2 sequences are MNHEY and SMNVEV (reference sequence). Trimming cost V 2 bases and J 0 bases, with 12 bases left between them.

V gene TRBV6-6 combines with J gene TRBJ2-7; 10 nucleotides line up with TRBD2. Germline V gene data show CDR1 as MNHNY and CDR2 as SVGAGI (reference sequence). Losses at the gene ends were 6 bases for V and 7 bases for J; bases not matched to a gene: 9. CDR3 length equals 14 residues. This CDR3 reads CASRSGRAWGEQYF. CDR3 DNA sequence: TGTGCCAGCAGAAGCGGGAGGGCCTGGGGTGAGCAGTACTTC.

The chain joins TRBV4-1 to TRBJ1-5, with D tentatively TRBD1 (5 bases). The CDR3 is made up of 16 amino acids. Germline-derived CDR1 and CDR2 are MGHRA and YSYEKL. Trimming took off 0 bases at V and 3 bases at J, with 12 bases between the two ends. The CDR3 coding sequence is TGCGCCAGCAGCCAAGATTACCCAGGGAACAATCAGCCCCAGCATTTT. Its translation: CASSQDYPGNNQPQHF.

The rearrangement uses TRBV4-2 and TRBJ2-1, with D maybe TRBD2 (5 bases). The CDR3 length is 16 residues. Germline assignment: CDR1 LGHNA and CDR2 YNFKEQ. Trimming took 1 base from V and 9 from J, leaving 19 bases between them. In DNA form, the CDR3 reads TGTGCCAGCAGCCAAGGGCTGGGTTTAGAGGGTAGTGAGCAGTTCTTC. Its translation: CASSQGLGLEGSEQFF.

This clonotype has only a few counts. This chain uses TRBV12-3 or TRBV12-4 with TRBJ2-7; 7 bases line up with TRBD1. The CDR3 is 15 amino acids. V shed 5 bases and J 2 bases; nucleotides not matched to a gene: 9. Here the CDR3 reads CASSGSGGFPYEQYF. CDR3 nucleotides: TGTGCCAGCAGTGGGTCAGGGGGATTCCCCTACGAGCAGTACTTC.

This chain uses TRBV19 with TRBJ1-6, with D possibly TRBD1 on 5 matching bases. This CDR3 spans 14 amino acids. V dropped 8 bases and J dropped 4 bases, with 12 bases sitting between them. CDR1 is LNHDA, CDR2 SQIVND, per germline (reference sequence). The CDR3 bases are TGTGCCAGTCAAACGGGGGTATATAATTCACCCCTCCACTTT. Amino acid sequence: CASQTGVYNSPLHF.

The chain combines TRBV5-1 with TRBJ2-3; D is perhaps TRBD2 (7 bases). CDR3 size: 16 residues. Trimming left V 9 bases short and J 3 bases short, with 23 bases between. Germline V gene lookup returns CDR1 SGHRS and CDR2 YFSETQ. The CDR3, as DNA: TGCGCCACCTGGGGGGGACGCGACAGGACAACAGATACGCAGTATTTT. Translation: CATWGGRDRTTDTQYF.

The V call is TRBV5-1, the J call TRBJ2-7; D might be TRBD1 (5 bases). CDR1 SGHRS and CDR2 YFSETQ come from the germline V gene. Trimming shortened V by 3 bases and J by 6 bases, and 13 bases separated the two germline ends. The CDR3 sequence is 13 residues long. The CDR3 region has the DNA TGCGCCAGCAGCTACAACGGACAACTCGAGCAGTACTTC. Protein: CASSYNGQLEQYF.

V is TRBV3-1 and J is TRBJ2-5; 7 bases map to TRBD2. V shed 0 bases and J 3 bases; nucleotides not matched to a gene: 10. Germline V gene lookup returns CDR1 LGHDT and CDR2 YNNKEL (reference sequence). The CDR3 is made up of 17 amino acids. The CDR3 DNA reads as TGTGCCAGCAGCCAAGATTGGCCGGGAGGACGGAAAGAGACCCAGTACTTC. The encoded protein is CASSQDWPGGRKETQYF.

The V call is TRBV7-2, the J call TRBJ2-7, with TRBD2 matching 12 bases. CDR1 is SGHTA, CDR2 FQGNSA, per germline. Losses at the gene ends were 2 bases for V and 4 bases for J; bases not matched to a gene: 6. The CDR3 extends over 16 amino acids. DNA for the CDR3: TGTGCCAGCAGCTTACCGGCTAGCGGGGGGGGTTACGAGCAGTACTTC. Encoded protein: CASSLPASGGGYEQYF.

This clonotype turned up a few times. V is TRBV10-3 and J is TRBJ2-1; no definite D call. The CDR3 is made up of 12 amino acids. V was pared by 2 bases and J by 8 bases, with 7 bases between. Germline-derived CDR1 and CDR2 are ENHRY and SYGVKD. The CDR3 spells CAISEPADEQFF. CDR3 nucleotides: TGTGCCATCAGTGAGCCGGCCGATGAGCAGTTCTTC.

This clonotype has only a few counts. The chain has TRBV4-1 and TRBJ2-5, with 9 bases identical to TRBD1. The CDR3 loop spans 15 amino acids. Losses at the gene ends were 1 base for V and 4 bases for J; bases not matched to a gene: 4. Germline V gives CDR1 MGHRA, CDR2 YSYEKL. This chain's CDR3 is CASSQVGQGRETQYF. Written as DNA, the CDR3 is TGCGCCAGCAGCCAAGTTGGACAGGGGCGAGAGACCCAGTACTTC.

V and J are TRBV7-2 and TRBJ2-6; 9 nucleotides line up with TRBD1. After removal of 3 bases from V and 3 bases from J, the junction contained 3 bases not matched to a gene. Germline loops: CDR1 SGHTA, CDR2 FQGNSA. This CDR3 contains 16 residues. The chain's CDR3 is CASSLGTGRGANVLTF. Written as DNA, the CDR3 is TGTGCCAGCAGCTTGGGGACAGGGCGTGGGGCCAACGTCCTGACTTTC. Complete variable domain (other parts from reference TRBV7-2 and TRBJ2-6): GAGVSQSPSNKVTEKGKDVELRCDPISGHTALYWYRQSLGQGLEFLIYFQGNSAPDKSGLPSDRFSAERTGGSVSTLTIQRTQQEDSAVYLCASSLGTGRGANVLTFGAGSRLTVL.

The V gene is TRBV12-3 or TRBV12-4, the J gene TRBJ2-5; weak D call: TRBD1 (6 bases). The ends were cut back, 8 bases at V and 4 bases at J, with 14 bases in the middle. This CDR3 spans 13 amino acids. CDR3 sequence reads: CASGQLYVETQYF. CDR3 bases: TGTGCCAGCGGACAGCTCTACGTAGAGACCCAGTACTTC.

The CDR3 here is CASSPRDQGFEQYF. CDR3 coding DNA: TGTGCCAGCAGCCCCCGGGATCAGGGTTTCGAGCAGTACTTC. The V gene is TRBV7-9, the J gene TRBJ2-5, with D perhaps given as TRBD1 or TRBD2 (5 bases each). The last part of the DNA fits TRBJ2-7 better; the J call may be wrong. The CDR3 spans 14 residues. Germline values: CDR1 SEHNR, CDR2 FQNEAQ (reference sequence).

The chain uses TRBV12-3 or TRBV12-4 and TRBJ2-3; TRBD2 aligns across 11 bases. J gave up 6 bases and V 7 bases, and 12 bases lay outside the gene matches. This CDR3 is built from 16 residues. The CDR3 DNA reads TGTGCCAGCACCGACCCCCTAGCGGGGGGTTTGGATACGCAGTATTTT. Amino acids: CASTDPLAGGLDTQYF.